This T cell receptor (beta chain) was sequenced during a study of blood T cell repertoires in COVID-19. Looking at the study overall: The study drew acute and convalescent COVID-19 samples from the United States, Italy and Spain.

Per the authors' pipeline: Amplification of reference gene primers provided the estimated nucleated cell counts. TCRdb keeps only in-frame clones here, not all; method: immunoSEQ multiplex PCR. That table furnishes V, J and clone size, whereas the DNA furnished D and trimming. This sample has some 130,000 clones; 79% occur once, and the top ten carry 3% to 4.5%. CDR1 MGHRA and CDR2 YSYEKL come from the germline V gene. V was trimmed by 1 base and J by 2 bases, leaving 11 bases between them. The CDR3 loop spans 15 amino acids. The sample comprised peripheral blood. The V call is TRBV4-1, the J call TRBJ2-5, with a possible D match to TRBD1 (6 bases). The receptor was derived from a woman older than 75 with acute or convalescent COVID-19. The CDR3, as DNA: TGCGCCAGCAGCCAAGGACAGGACACGCAAGAGACCCAGTACTTC. Amino acids: CASSQGQDTQETQYF.